This TCR beta chain was profiled in a study of cytomegalovirus exposure and HLA in healthy donors. The study, taken as a whole, reports: Indistinguishable V segments such as TRBV6-2 and TRBV6-3 were excluded. An observed cluster of highly shared sequence variants was recorded as a likely sequencing artifact. Most TCR sequences were rare, but some public TCRs occurred in many donors.

The CDR3 has 15 residues. Germline V gene sequence: CDR1 MRHNA, CDR2 SNTAGT. The V and J ends lost 6 bases and 0 bases, in that order; junction bases with no gene match: 2. Researchers ran the PCR with 60 Vbeta and 13 Jbeta primers. Here immunoSEQ multiplex PCR was the method, and the copy in TCRdb shows in-frame clones only, minus some. The sample lists around 220,000 clones, about 77% seen once, with approximately 1.9% in the top ten. All donors participated as healthy donors of bone marrow. Worth noting for this clone: What it recognizes is unknown.

The sequencing input was PBMCs. The receptor was isolated from a woman in her 30s in good health and CMV-seronegative. The V call is TRBV6-4, the J call TRBJ2-1, with 10 bases identical to TRBD2. This CDR3 is CASRLAGSSYNEQFF. Here the CDR3 DNA reads TGTGCCAGCAGACTAGCGGGGAGCTCCTACAATGAGCAGTTCTTC.